Listed here is a single T cell receptor (beta chain). Its antigen is undetermined. Germline V lookup: CDR1 DFQATT, CDR2 SNEGSKA (reference sequence). With V trimmed by 0 bases and J by 1 base, 1 base remained unmatched. CDR3 length: 15 amino acids. These data originate in a study of response to subunit inactivated influenza vaccine. In TCRdb, the RT-PCR reads were re-called with MiXCR into one record per CDR3 protein. The sample lists around 540,000 distinct CDR3 sequences, about 12% occurring once. Whole-study results and caveats: Each seasonal flu vaccination may recruit only limited new T cells, authors suggested.

The V call is TRBV20-1, the J call TRBJ2-5, with TRBD2 matching over 11 bases. The receptor's source is a man aged 45 to 65 who received an inactivated influenza vaccine. The sample was PBMCs from blood, taken on the day of vaccination. CDR3: CSARDSGRAQETQYF. DNA of the CDR3: TGCAGTGCTAGAGATAGCGGGAGGGCCCAAGAGACCCAGTACTTC.